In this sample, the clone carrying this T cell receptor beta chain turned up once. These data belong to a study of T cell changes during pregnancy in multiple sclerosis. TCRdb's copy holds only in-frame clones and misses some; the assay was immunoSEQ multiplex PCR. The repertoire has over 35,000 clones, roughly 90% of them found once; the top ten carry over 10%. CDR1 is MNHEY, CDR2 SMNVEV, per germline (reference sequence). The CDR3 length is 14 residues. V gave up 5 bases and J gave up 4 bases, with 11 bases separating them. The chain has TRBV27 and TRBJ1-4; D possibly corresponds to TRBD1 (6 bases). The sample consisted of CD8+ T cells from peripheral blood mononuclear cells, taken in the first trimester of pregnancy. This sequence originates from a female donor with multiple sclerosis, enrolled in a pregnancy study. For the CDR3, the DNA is TGTGCCAGCAGTCCCCAGGGGAATAATGAAAAACTGTTTTTT. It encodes CASSPQGNNEKLFF.